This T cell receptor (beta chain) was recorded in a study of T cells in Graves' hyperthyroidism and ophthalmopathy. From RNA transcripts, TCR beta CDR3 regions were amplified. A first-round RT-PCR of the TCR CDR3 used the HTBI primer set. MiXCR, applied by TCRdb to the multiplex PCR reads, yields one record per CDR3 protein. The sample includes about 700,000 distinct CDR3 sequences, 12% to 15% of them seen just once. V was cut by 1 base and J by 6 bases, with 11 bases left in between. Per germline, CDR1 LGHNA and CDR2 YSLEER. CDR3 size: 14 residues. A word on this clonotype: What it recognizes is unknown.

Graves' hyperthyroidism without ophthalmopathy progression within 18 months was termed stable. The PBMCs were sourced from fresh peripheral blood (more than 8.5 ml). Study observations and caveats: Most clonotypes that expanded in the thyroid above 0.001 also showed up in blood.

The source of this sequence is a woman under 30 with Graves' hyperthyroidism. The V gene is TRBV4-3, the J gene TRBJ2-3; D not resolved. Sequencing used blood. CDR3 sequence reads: CASSQGLGRDTQYF. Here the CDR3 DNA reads TGCGCCAGCAGCCAAGGACTGGGAAGGGATACGCAGTATTTT.